This TCR beta chain is from a study of blood T cell repertoires in COVID-19. With V trimmed by 5 bases and J by 2 bases, 6 bases remained unmatched. The CDR3 length is 15 residues. Germline V gene data show CDR1 as MNHEY and CDR2 as SVGAGI. Sequencing used immunoSEQ multiplex PCR; TCRdb keeps in-frame clones, though not all of them. Of about 69,000 clones listed, roughly nine tenths are singletons. The table lists this clone with a count of one. The chain joins TRBV6-5 to TRBJ2-5; TRBD2 matches 9 bases. The sample was peripheral blood. This clonotype was obtained from a woman aged 45-65 years with active COVID-19. CDR3 sequence: CASSRGGGWQETQYF. The CDR3 nucleotides are TGTGCCAGCAGTCGCGGGGGGGGATGGCAAGAGACCCAGTACTTC.